These T cell receptor beta chains were read from a single sample in a study of post-analysis software for immune sequencing data. In TCRdb, the PCR reads were re-called with MiXCR into one record per CDR3 protein. The table has fewer than 850,000 distinct CDR3 sequences, around 45% seen once. The sequenced sample was blood. The receptors stem from a girl aged 5-17 years with multiple sclerosis. The CDR3 runs from the conserved cysteine through the conserved F or W. A D gene is named only where the DNA matches it firmly. Clone size is stated in some rows and not others, as once, few, many or a class when expanded.

J gene	D gene	V gene	clone size	CDR3 protein	CDR3 DNA
TRBJ1-6	TRBD1	TRBV7-9	few	CASTRTGRGSPLHF	TGTGCCAGCACACGGACAGGGAGGGGTTCACCCCTCCACTTT
TRBJ1-5	.	TRBV6-5	few	CASSGGGSGQPQHF	TGTGCCAGCAGCGGCGGTGGGTCAGGTCAGCCCCAGCATTTT
TRBJ1-4	TRBD1	TRBV20-1	.	CSARGQGAIFATNEKLFF	TGCAGTGCTAGAGGTCAGGGGGCGATCTTTGCAACTAATGAAAAACTGTTTTTT
TRBJ2-7	.	TRBV20-1	.	CSAVARGVQYEQYF	TGCAGTGCTGTCGCCAGGGGCGTTCAATACGAGCAGTACTTC
TRBJ2-7	.	TRBV12-3/TRBV12-4	.	CASSQAPQGLKYF	TGTGCCAGCAGTCAAGCCCCACAGGGCCTTAAGTACTTC
TRBJ2-5	.	TRBV7-3	few	CASSLGPGRETQYF	TGTGCCAGCAGCTTAGGGCCAGGGCGGGAGACCCAGTACTTC
TRBJ2-1	.	TRBV12-3/TRBV12-4	.	CASSLARRPPGNEQFF	TGTGCCAGCAGTTTAGCGCGGAGGCCTCCGGGGAATGAGCAGTTCTTC
TRBJ2-3	TRBD1	TRBV30	.	CAGRGDRGGTDTQYF	TGTGCCGGTAGGGGTGACAGGGGGGGGACAGATACGCAGTATTTT
TRBJ2-3	.	TRBV18	.	CASSPMRDTTDTQYF	TGTGCCAGCTCACCTATGAGGGACACCACAGATACGCAGTATTTT
TRBJ2-3	.	TRBV7-2	many	CASSLAELADTQYF	TGTGCCAGCAGCTTAGCGGAACTAGCAGATACGCAGTATTTT
TRBJ2-1	.	TRBV2	.	CASTRDGAMDEQFF	TGTGCCAGCACTAGAGACGGGGCAATGGATGAGCAGTTCTTC
TRBJ2-1	TRBD2	TRBV5-4	.	CASSLGGTSGWYNEQFF	TGTGCCAGCAGCTTGGGGGGAACTAGCGGGTGGTACAATGAGCAGTTCTTC
TRBJ2-3	.	TRBV28	.	CASSSPGQADTQYF	TGTGCCAGCAGTTCCCCCGGGCAGGCAGATACGCAGTATTTT
TRBJ2-6	TRBD1	TRBV6-1	few	CASSDPWGQFSGANVLTF	TGTGCCAGCAGTGACCCATGGGGACAGTTTTCTGGGGCCAACGTCCTGACTTTC
TRBJ2-2	.	TRBV7-3	.	CASSLGSAENTGELFF	TGTGCCAGCAGCTTAGGGTCCGCAGAAAACACCGGGGAGCTGTTTTTT
TRBJ2-1	.	TRBV10-3	.	CAISDGPSNEQFF	TGTGCCATCAGTGATGGGCCCAGCAATGAGCAGTTCTTC
TRBJ2-4	.	TRBV9	.	CASSVGQGLAKNIQYF	TGTGCCAGCAGCGTAGGACAGGGACTAGCCAAAAACATTCAGTACTTC
TRBJ2-3	TRBD2	TRBV11-2	few	CASSRIGTSGTDTQYF	TGTGCCAGCAGTCGGATCGGGACTAGCGGCACAGATACGCAGTATTTT
TRBJ1-5	TRBD1	TRBV6-1	few	CACGQGNSNQPQHF	TGTGCCTGCGGACAGGGCAATAGCAATCAGCCCCAGCATTTT
TRBJ2-3	TRBD2	TRBV10-3	few	CAINTGTGGLAGPGTDTQYF	TGTGCCATCAACACCGGGACAGGGGGACTAGCGGGACCGGGGACAGATACGCAGTATTTT
TRBJ1-2	.	TRBV19	.	CASSPIGSGYTF	TGTGCCAGTAGTCCAATCGGAAGCGGCTACACCTTC
TRBJ2-1	.	TRBV28	few	CATSGPEQFF	TGTGCCACAAGCGGGCCTGAGCAGTTCTTC
TRBJ1-2	.	TRBV10-3	.	CAISDRGHGYTF	TGTGCCATCAGTGATAGAGGGCATGGCTACACCTTC